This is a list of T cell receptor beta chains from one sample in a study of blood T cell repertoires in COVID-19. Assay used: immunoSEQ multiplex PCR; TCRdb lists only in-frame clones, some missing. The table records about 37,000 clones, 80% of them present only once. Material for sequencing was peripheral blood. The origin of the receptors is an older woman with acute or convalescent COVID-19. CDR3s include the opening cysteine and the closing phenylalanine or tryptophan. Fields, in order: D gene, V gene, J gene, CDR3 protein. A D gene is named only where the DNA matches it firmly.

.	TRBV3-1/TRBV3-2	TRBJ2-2	CASSQPTGTGELFF
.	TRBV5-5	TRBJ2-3	CASSSPGQTDTQYF
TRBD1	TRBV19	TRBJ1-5	CASRWTGGNQPQHF
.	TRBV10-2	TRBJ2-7	CASSEGTSFSYEQYF
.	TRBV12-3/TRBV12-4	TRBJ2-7	CASTKQDSYEQYF
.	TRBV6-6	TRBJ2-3	CASTLGGPTDTQYF
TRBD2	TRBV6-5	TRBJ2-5	CASRDAGTTGTQYF
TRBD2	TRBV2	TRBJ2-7	CASSPSRLAGDSYEQYF
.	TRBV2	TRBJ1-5	CASSTRTGGNQPQHF
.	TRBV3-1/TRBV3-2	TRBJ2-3	CASSPPGTDTQYF